This TCR beta chain was recovered during a study of cytomegalovirus exposure and HLA in healthy donors. Looking at the study overall: Around 80 million unique TCR sequences came from HLA-typed donors in an early release. Out of 398 genotyped donors, approximately 84% belonged to the Caucasian-associated ancestry cluster.

Comments on this clone: The antigen remains undetermined.

CDR1 MDHEN and CDR2 SYDVKM come from the germline V gene. The length of the CDR3 is 14 residues. Study outcomes and limitations: Beyond CMV serostatus, there was no information to go on about immune exposure.

60 Vbeta and 13 Jbeta primers were used in PCR. Clones were read by immunoSEQ multiplex PCR, and TCRdb kept only the in-frame ones, dropping some. This repertoire includes 100,000 to 150,000 clones. The specimen sequenced was PBMCs. The receptor comes from a man younger than 45 in good health and CMV-seronegative. The chain combines TRBV28 with TRBJ2-5, with TRBD1 identical over 7 bases. The DNA end is more similar to TRBJ2-7, so the J call may be wrong. CDR3 DNA: TGTGCCAGCAGCCGTTCGACAGGGCGCGACGAGCAGTACTTC. This gives the protein CASSRSTGRDEQYF.